The 27 T cell receptor beta chains below all came from one sample that was sequenced in a study of cytomegalovirus exposure and HLA in healthy donors. The PCR used 60 Vbeta and 13 Jbeta primers. Method: immunoSEQ multiplex PCR; TCRdb's copy keeps in-frame clones and lacks some. This table holds about 140,000 clones, approximately 70% found once. Sequenced input: PBMCs. These receptors were obtained from a human donor in good health.

J is TRBJ1-5 and V is TRBV12-5; no reliable D call. This CDR3 contains 12 residues. The germline V and J ends were trimmed by 4 bases and 11 bases, with 12 bases remaining between them. Germline values: CDR1 LGHNT, CDR2 FRNRAP. The CDR3 DNA follows: TGTGCTAGTGGTTCACTCCTATTGGCCCAGCATTTT. Protein sequence: CASGSLLLAQHF.

The V call is TRBV18, the J call TRBJ2-7; 10 bases map to TRBD1. V trimming: 4 bases; J trimming: 2 bases; junction bases outside the gene matches: 5. The CDR3 length is 15 residues. The germline V gene has CDR1 KGHSH and CDR2 LQKENI. This CDR3 reads CASSQTGTGAYEQYF. For the CDR3, the DNA is TGTGCCAGCTCACAAACCGGGACAGGGGCCTACGAGCAGTACTTC.

This clone was detected a few times. The rearrangement joins TRBV7-9 to TRBJ2-4; no reliable D call. Germline V lookup: CDR1 SEHNR, CDR2 FQNEAQ (reference sequence). The CDR3 spans 15 residues. Trimming stripped 1 base from V and 0 bases from J, with 7 bases between. In DNA form, the CDR3 reads TGTGCCAGCAGCTTAGTAGCTGGAGCCAAAAACATTCAGTACTTC. Residues: CASSLVAGAKNIQYF.

The chain uses TRBV19 and TRBJ2-3; D remains unclear. Looked up from germline, CDR1 is LNHDA and CDR2 is SQIVND (reference sequence). The CDR3 runs 15 residues. V lost 3 bases to trimming and J lost 5 bases, with 15 bases between them. The chain's CDR3 is CASSMLVGARDTQYF. The CDR3 region has the DNA TGTGCCAGTAGTATGTTGGTTGGAGCTAGAGATACGCAGTATTTT. Based on the CDR3 plus reference TRBV19 and TRBJ2-3, the full variable domain is DGGITQSPKYLFRKEGQNVTLSCEQNLNHDAMYWYRQDPGQGLRLIYYSQIVNDFQKGDIAEGYSVSREKKESFPLTVTSAQKNPTAFYLCASSMLVGARDTQYFGPGTRLTVL.

The genes are TRBV2 and TRBJ1-1, with 7 bases matching TRBD1. CDR3 length equals 13 residues. The V gene end was trimmed by 7 bases and the J gene end by 8 bases; junction bases not matched to a gene: 10. Germline assignment: CDR1 SNHLY and CDR2 FYNNEI. The CDR3 nucleotides read TGTGCCAGCACCGCGACAGGGCACGAAGAAGCTTTCTTT. It codes for CASTATGHEEAFF. Full variable domain (rest looked up from reference TRBV2 and TRBJ1-1): EPEVTQTPSHQVTQMGQEVILRCVPISNHLYFYWYRQILGQKVEFLVSFYNNEISEKSEIFDDQFSVERPDGSNFTLKIRSTKLEDSAMYFCASTATGHEEAFFGQGTRLTVV.

The CDR3 nucleotides read TGTGCCAGCAGCACCCTTCCGGGACAGAAAATCTATGGCTACACCTTC. Encoded protein: CASSTLPGQKIYGYTF. The gene calls are TRBV21-1 and TRBJ1-2; the DNA was not used to check the table's D call, TRBD1. TRBV21-1 is given as a pseudogene. The CDR3 covers 16 residues.

The V call is TRBV6-6, the J call TRBJ2-2, with TRBD1 matching over 8 bases. Germline CDR1 MNHNY, CDR2 SVGAGI (reference sequence). Trimming cost V 7 bases and J 5 bases; bases outside gene matches: 6. This CDR3 comprises 14 residues. The CDR3 loop is CASMATGETGELFF. The CDR3 DNA reads as TGTGCCAGCATGGCGACAGGGGAAACCGGGGAGCTGTTTTTT.

The chain has TRBV28 and TRBJ1-1; D might be TRBD1 (6 bases). The V end was cut by 6 bases, the J end by 1 base, with 15 bases between. This CDR3 is 15 amino acids long. Germline loops: CDR1 MDHEN, CDR2 SYDVKM. CDR3 amino acids: CASSVLLGANTEAFF. The CDR3 nucleotides are TGTGCCAGCAGCGTACTTTTGGGGGCGAACACTGAAGCTTTCTTT.

The chain has TRBV6-5 and TRBJ2-7, with 8 bases lining up with TRBD2. The CDR3 is 14 residues long. Trimming cost V 7 bases and J 2 bases; bases outside gene matches: 7. In germline, CDR1 is MNHEY, CDR2 SVGAGI. The CDR3 reads CASTNGLAPYEQYF. DNA for the CDR3: TGTGCCAGCACCAACGGACTAGCTCCCTACGAGCAGTACTTC.

The chain is built from TRBV4-1 and TRBJ2-3; D is uncertain. Between the trimmed V and J ends, which lost 1 base and 0 bases, there was a span of 5 bases. There are 14 residues in the CDR3. Germline CDR1 reads MGHRA; CDR2 reads YSYEKL. The DNA for the CDR3 is TGCGCCAGCAGCCAAGTAACAAGCACAGATACGCAGTATTTT. Translated: CASSQVTSTDTQYF.

This clone occurred once. The chain employs TRBV19 and TRBJ2-5; 8 bases match TRBD1. Trimming took 7 bases from V and 2 from J; bases not matched to a gene: 9. This CDR3 comprises 15 residues. The germline gives CDR1 LNHDA, CDR2 SQIVND (reference sequence). CDR3 sequence: CASTPGGGGQETQYF. For the CDR3, the DNA is TGTGCCAGTACTCCAGGGGGCGGAGGACAAGAGACCCAGTACTTC.

The chain links TRBV11-2 to TRBJ2-7; 9 positions match TRBD2. The germline V gene encodes CDR1 SGHAT and CDR2 FQNNGV. The CDR3 is 18 residues long. V shed 4 bases and J 5 bases; nucleotides not matched to a gene: 18. The CDR3 spells CASSSDPYSGRGHNEQYF. The CDR3 DNA follows: TGTGCCAGCAGCTCCGACCCGTATAGCGGGAGAGGGCACAACGAGCAGTACTTC.

The chain is built from TRBV19 and TRBJ2-7; the D is unclear. Germline CDR1 LNHDA, CDR2 SQIVND (reference sequence). The CDR3 has 16 amino acids. V gave up 5 bases and J gave up 3 bases, with 20 bases separating them. CDR3 in amino acids: CASSAEKYPLIYEQYF. In nucleotides, the CDR3 is TGTGCCAGTAGTGCCGAGAAGTACCCTCTGATCTACGAGCAGTACTTC.

The chain employs TRBV13 and TRBJ2-1, with D perhaps matching TRBD1 (5 bases). The ends were cut back, 2 bases at V and 6 bases at J, with 8 bases in the middle. Germline V lookup: CDR1 PRHDT, CDR2 FYEKMQ (reference sequence). The CDR3 consists of 13 residues. CDR3 DNA: TGTGCCAGCAGCTTAAGACAGTTCAATGAGCAGTTCTTC. Translated, it gives CASSLRQFNEQFF.

This clone was detected once. J is TRBJ1-6 and V is TRBV5-1; a weak D match, TRBD1 (5 bases). This CDR3 is 15 amino acids long. V was trimmed by 4 bases and J by 5 bases, leaving 13 bases between them. The germline V gene encodes CDR1 SGHRS and CDR2 YFSETQ. CDR3: CASSPGPGDNSPLHF. The CDR3 DNA sequence: TGCGCCAGCAGCCCAGGACCGGGGGATAATTCACCCCTCCACTTT. Drawing the rest from reference TRBV5-1 and TRBJ1-6, the complete variable domain is KAGVTQTPRYLIKTRGQQVTLSCSPISGHRSVSWYQQTPGQGLQFLFEYFSETQRNKGNFPGRFSGRQFSNSRSEMNVSTLELGDSALYLCASSPGPGDNSPLHFGNGTRLTVT.

This chain connects TRBV30 to TRBJ2-5; D gene ambiguous. Germline V lookup: CDR1 GTSNPN, CDR2 SVGIG (reference sequence). Trimming stripped 2 bases from V and 4 bases from J, with 8 bases between. The CDR3 sequence is 12 residues long. CDR3 in DNA: TGTGCCTGGAGTTTTGTACTAGAGACCCAGTACTTC. Translated, it gives CAWSFVLETQYF.

This clone was seen only a few times. The V call is TRBV6-5, the J call TRBJ2-7; 7 bases line up with TRBD1. V trimming: 2 bases; J trimming: 3 bases; junction bases outside the gene matches: 4. CDR1 and CDR2 (germline): MNHEY, SVGAGI. This CDR3 comprises 14 residues. CDR3 sequence: CASSYLGQDYEQYF. CDR3 nucleotide sequence: TGTGCCAGCAGTTACCTTGGACAGGACTACGAGCAGTACTTC.

This chain connects TRBV10-3 to TRBJ2-5, with D perhaps matching TRBD2 (7 bases). The V gene's germline CDR1 is ENHRY and CDR2 SYGVKD. V was pared by 2 bases and J by 1 base, with 11 bases between. This CDR3 is built from 15 residues. CDR3 coding DNA: TGTGCCATCAGTGAGAACGGGGGGCCCCAAGAGACCCAGTACTTC. Translated: CAISENGGPQETQYF.

The chain couples TRBV6-5 to TRBJ2-7, with D possibly being TRBD1 (5 bases). The CDR3 has 11 amino acids. V was trimmed by 7 bases and J by 6 bases, leaving 10 bases between them. CDR1 MNHEY and CDR2 SVGAGI come from the germline V gene. CDR3 nucleotide sequence: TGTGCCAGCACCCAGGGTCGCGAGCAGTACTTC. Its protein is CASTQGREQYF.

The CDR3 protein is CASSVDRGDYNEQFF. CDR3 sequence (DNA): TGTGCCAGCAGCGTGGACAGGGGGGACTACAATGAGCAGTTCTTC. This chain links TRBV9 with TRBJ2-1; TRBD1 aligns across 10 bases. The CDR3 covers 15 residues. CDR1 and CDR2 from the germline V gene are SGDLS and YYNGEE. V lost 2 bases and J lost 3; bases outside the gene matches: 2.

The gene calls are TRBV7-6 and TRBJ2-6; D is unclear. Germline CDR1 is SGHVS and CDR2 is FNYEAQ. The CDR3 runs 17 residues. Trimming pared 5 bases from V and 4 bases from J, leaving 18 bases between. As DNA, the CDR3 is TGTGCCAGCAGCCCCCGTCCTCGGGTTTCGGGGGCCAACGTCCTGACTTTC. Its protein is CASSPRPRVSGANVLTF.

The chain employs TRBV30 and TRBJ2-5, with D maybe TRBD1 (7 bases). Germline V gene lookup returns CDR1 GTSNPN and CDR2 SVGIG (reference sequence). Trimming left V 2 bases short and J 5 bases short, with 15 bases between. CDR3 length equals 14 residues. CDR3 sequence (DNA): TGTGCCTGGAGTCCTAGGGCAGGGGGGGAGACCCAGTACTTC. Its translation: CAWSPRAGGETQYF.

Only a few counts were recorded for this clone. This chain joins TRBV4-1 and TRBJ2-7, with D maybe TRBD1 (7 bases). Germline V lookup: CDR1 MGHRA, CDR2 YSYEKL. V shed 2 bases and J shed 4 bases, with 12 bases lying between them. The CDR3 has 14 residues. The CDR3 DNA reads as TGCGCCAGCAGCCAACTCCAGGGGGGTTACGAGCAGTACTTC. This translates into CASSQLQGGYEQYF.

The chain employs TRBV7-2 and TRBJ2-3, with 10 bases that match TRBD2. The junction had 4 bases not matched to a gene; V was cut back by 10 bases and J by 0 bases. This CDR3 contains 14 residues. Germline V gives CDR1 SGHTA, CDR2 FQGNSA. The CDR3 sequence: CAKWTSGSTDTQYF. Written as DNA, the CDR3 is TGTGCCAAATGGACTAGCGGAAGCACAGATACGCAGTATTTT.

The chain combines TRBV27 with TRBJ1-3; D is uncertain. Trimming removed 0 bases from V and 4 bases from J, with 10 bases in between. Per germline, CDR1 MNHEY and CDR2 SMNVEV (reference sequence). The CDR3 sequence is 15 residues long. This CDR3 is CASSLSRTSGNTIYF. CDR3 coding DNA: TGTGCCAGCAGTTTATCGAGGACTTCCGGAAACACCATATATTTT.

The chain joins TRBV28 to TRBJ2-7; TRBD1 is a possible D gene (7 bases). V was clipped by 5 bases and J by 4 bases, with 15 bases between them. Germline CDR1 is MDHEN and CDR2 is SYDVKM. The CDR3 runs 14 residues. In nucleotides, the CDR3 is TGTGCCAGCAGTCCAGGAGGGACAGAATACGAGCAGTACTTC. This translates into CASSPGGTEYEQYF.

The sample holds a few counts of this clone. The J gene is TRBJ2-1, the V gene TRBV5-4, with TRBD2 matching 10 bases. Germline V lookup: CDR1 SGHNT, CDR2 YYREEE (reference sequence). The trim removed 4 bases at V and 4 bases at J, leaving 5 bases unmatched. The CDR3 sequence is 15 residues long. CDR3 sequence reads: CASSETSGVYNEQFF. The CDR3, as DNA: TGTGCCAGCAGCGAAACTAGCGGGGTATACAATGAGCAGTTCTTC.